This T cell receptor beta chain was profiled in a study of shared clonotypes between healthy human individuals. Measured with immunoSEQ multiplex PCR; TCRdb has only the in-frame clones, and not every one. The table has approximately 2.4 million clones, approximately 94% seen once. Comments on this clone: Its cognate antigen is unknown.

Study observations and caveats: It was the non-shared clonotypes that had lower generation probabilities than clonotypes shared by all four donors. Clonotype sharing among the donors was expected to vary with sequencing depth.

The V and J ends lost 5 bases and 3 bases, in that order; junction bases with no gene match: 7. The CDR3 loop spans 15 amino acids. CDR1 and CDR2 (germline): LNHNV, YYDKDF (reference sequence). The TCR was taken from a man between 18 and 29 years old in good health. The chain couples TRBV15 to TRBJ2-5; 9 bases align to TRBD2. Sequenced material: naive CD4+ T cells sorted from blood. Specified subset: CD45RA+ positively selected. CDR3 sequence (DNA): TGTGCCACCAGCGGAAGACTAGCGGATAAAGAGACCCAGTACTTC. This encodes CATSGRLADKETQYF.